A selection of T cell receptor beta chains follows, all from one sample in a study of read filtering for tumor transcriptome and immune sequencing. MiXCR was run by TCRdb on the reads, yielding one entry per CDR3 protein. The sample includes approximately 150,000 distinct CDR3 sequences, about 13% of them seen just once. Material: a population of CD138-negative cells sorted from bone marrow. Receptors originate from a donor at least 40 years old with multiple myeloma. CDR3s include the opening cysteine and the closing phenylalanine or tryptophan. Fields, in order: clone size, V gene, J gene, D gene, CDR3 protein, CDR3 DNA. D genes are given only for firm matches. The listing skips clone size in some rows; elsewhere it reads once, few, many or a size class.

size: many; V: TRBV11-3; J: TRBJ2-7; D: TRBD2; CDR3: CASSLLAASYEQYF; DNA: TGTGCCAGCAGCTTACTAGCGGCCTCCTACGAGCAGTACTTC
size: many; V: TRBV29-1; J: TRBJ1-2; D: .; CDR3: CSGGDAGDGYTF; DNA: TGCAGCGGAGGGGATGCGGGCGATGGCTACACCTTC
size: few; V: TRBV3-1; J: TRBJ2-5; D: TRBD2; CDR3: CASSQDSPGLAGGAETQYF; DNA: TGTGCCAGCAGCCAAGATTCCCCGGGACTAGCGGGAGGAGCGGAGACCCAGTACTTC
size: many; V: TRBV6-1; J: TRBJ2-3; D: .; CDR3: CASGRGDTQYF; DNA: TGTGCCAGCGGGAGAGGAGATACGCAGTATTTT
size: many; V: TRBV6-5; J: TRBJ1-5; D: .; CDR3: CASGDPGGTNQPQHF; DNA: TGTGCCAGCGGCGACCCCGGGGGCACCAATCAGCCCCAGCATTTT
size: few; V: TRBV29-1; J: TRBJ2-1; D: .; CDR3: CSGSGGLRPLSEQFF; DNA: TGCAGCGGGTCCGGTGGACTAAGGCCCCTAAGTGAGCAGTTCTTC
size: many; V: TRBV10-3; J: TRBJ2-5; D: TRBD2; CDR3: CAISVGGRAEETQYF; DNA: TGTGCCATCAGTGTTGGCGGGAGGGCCGAAGAGACCCAGTACTTC
size: many; V: TRBV20-1; J: TRBJ2-1; D: TRBD2; CDR3: CSARDERGGGYNEQFF; DNA: TGCAGTGCTAGAGATGAGCGGGGGGGCGGGTACAATGAGCAGTTCTTC
size: many; V: TRBV12-3/TRBV12-4; J: TRBJ1-5; D: .; CDR3: CAAGLGNQPQHF; DNA: TGTGCGGCGGGGCTGGGCAATCAGCCCCAGCATTTT
size: .; V: TRBV12-3/TRBV12-4; J: TRBJ1-1; D: TRBD1; CDR3: CASSRWTGPQEEAFF; DNA: TGTGCCAGCAGTCGATGGACAGGTCCTCAGGAAGAAGCTTTCTTT
size: many; V: TRBV7-9; J: TRBJ2-7; D: .; CDR3: CASSSDIRSSYEQYF; DNA: TGTGCCAGCAGCTCCGACATACGGAGCTCCTACGAGCAGTACTTC
size: many; V: TRBV7-2; J: TRBJ1-1; D: .; CDR3: CASSLAGGRTEAFF; DNA: TGTGCCAGCAGCTTAGCGGGGGGGCGGACTGAAGCTTTCTTT
size: many; V: TRBV11-2; J: TRBJ2-1; D: .; CDR3: CASRGRDPNPDEQFF; DNA: TGTGCCAGCAGAGGCCGGGATCCTAACCCTGATGAGCAGTTCTTC